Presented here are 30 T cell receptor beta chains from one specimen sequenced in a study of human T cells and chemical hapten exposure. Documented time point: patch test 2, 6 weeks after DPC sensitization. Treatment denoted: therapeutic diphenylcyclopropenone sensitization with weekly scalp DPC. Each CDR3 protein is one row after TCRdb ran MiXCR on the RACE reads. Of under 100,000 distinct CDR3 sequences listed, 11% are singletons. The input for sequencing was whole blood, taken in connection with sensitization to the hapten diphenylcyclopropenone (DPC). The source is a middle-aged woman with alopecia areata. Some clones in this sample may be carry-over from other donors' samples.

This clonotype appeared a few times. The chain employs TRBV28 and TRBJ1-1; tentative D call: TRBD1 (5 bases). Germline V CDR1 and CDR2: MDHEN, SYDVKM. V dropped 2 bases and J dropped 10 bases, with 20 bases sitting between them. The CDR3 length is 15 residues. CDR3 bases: TGTGCCAGCAGTTTAGATGGGGCACAGTCGGGTGGAGCTTTCTTT. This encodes CASSLDGAQSGGAFF.

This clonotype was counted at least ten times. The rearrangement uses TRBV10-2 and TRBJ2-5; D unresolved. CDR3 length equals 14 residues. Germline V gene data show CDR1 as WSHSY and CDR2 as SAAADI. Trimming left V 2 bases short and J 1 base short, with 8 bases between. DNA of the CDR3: TGCGCCAGCAGTGAGCCGGTACGCCAAGAGACCCAGTACTTC. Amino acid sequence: CASSEPVRQETQYF.

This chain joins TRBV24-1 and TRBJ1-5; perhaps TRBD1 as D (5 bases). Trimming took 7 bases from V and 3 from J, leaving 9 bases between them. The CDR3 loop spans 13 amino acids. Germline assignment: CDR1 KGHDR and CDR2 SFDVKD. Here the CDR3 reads CATSRGNNQPQHF. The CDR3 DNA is TGTGCCACCAGCCGGGGCAACAATCAGCCCCAGCATTTT.

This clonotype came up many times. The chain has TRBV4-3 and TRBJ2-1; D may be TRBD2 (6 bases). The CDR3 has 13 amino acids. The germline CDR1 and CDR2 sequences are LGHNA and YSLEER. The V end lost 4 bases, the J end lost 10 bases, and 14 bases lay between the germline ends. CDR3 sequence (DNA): TGCGCCAGCAGCCCGCGGGCCCGGGGGGAGCAGTTCTTC. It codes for CASSPRARGEQFF.

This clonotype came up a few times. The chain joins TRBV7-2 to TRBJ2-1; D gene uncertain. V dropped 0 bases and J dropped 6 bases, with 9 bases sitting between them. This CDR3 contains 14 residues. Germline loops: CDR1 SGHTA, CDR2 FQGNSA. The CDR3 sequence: CASSLARATNEQFF. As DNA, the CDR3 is TGTGCCAGCAGCTTAGCGCGTGCGACCAATGAGCAGTTCTTC. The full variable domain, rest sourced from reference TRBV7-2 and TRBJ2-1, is GAGVSQSPSNKVTEKGKDVELRCDPISGHTALYWYRQSLGQGLEFLIYFQGNSAPDKSGLPSDRFSAERTGGSVSTLTIQRTQQEDSAVYLCASSLARATNEQFFGPGTRLTVL.

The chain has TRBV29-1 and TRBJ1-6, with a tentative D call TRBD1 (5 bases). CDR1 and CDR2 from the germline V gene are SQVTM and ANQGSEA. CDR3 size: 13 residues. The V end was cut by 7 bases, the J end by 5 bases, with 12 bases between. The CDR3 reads CSAKTDNNSPLHF. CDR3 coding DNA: TGCAGCGCAAAGACAGATAATAATTCACCCCTCCACTTT.

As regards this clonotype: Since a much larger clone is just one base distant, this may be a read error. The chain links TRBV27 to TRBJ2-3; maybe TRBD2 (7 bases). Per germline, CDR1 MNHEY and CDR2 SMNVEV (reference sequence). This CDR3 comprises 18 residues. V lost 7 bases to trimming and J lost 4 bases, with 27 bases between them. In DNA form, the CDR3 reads TGTGCCAGCACCCCAGTGGCGGGGGCAAATAGAGGCCCAGATACGCAGTATTTT. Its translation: CASTPVAGANRGPDTQYF.

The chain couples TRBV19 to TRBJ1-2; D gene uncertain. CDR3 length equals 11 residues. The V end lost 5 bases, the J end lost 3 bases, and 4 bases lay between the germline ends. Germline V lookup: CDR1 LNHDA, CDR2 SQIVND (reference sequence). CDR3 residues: CASSDDYGYTF. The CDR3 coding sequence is TGTGCCAGTAGTGATGACTATGGCTACACCTTC.

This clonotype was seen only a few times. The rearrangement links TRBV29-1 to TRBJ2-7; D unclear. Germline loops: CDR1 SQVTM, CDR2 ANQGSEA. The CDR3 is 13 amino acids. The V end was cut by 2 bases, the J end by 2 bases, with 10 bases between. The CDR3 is CSVESLYTYEQYF. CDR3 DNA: TGCAGCGTTGAATCACTTTATACCTACGAGCAGTACTTC.

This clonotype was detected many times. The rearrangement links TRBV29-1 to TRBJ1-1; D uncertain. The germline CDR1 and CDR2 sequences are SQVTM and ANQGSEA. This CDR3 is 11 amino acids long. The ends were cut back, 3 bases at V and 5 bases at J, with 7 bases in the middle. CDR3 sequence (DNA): TGCAGCGTTGATGCGGGGACTGAAGCTTTCTTT. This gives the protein CSVDAGTEAFF.

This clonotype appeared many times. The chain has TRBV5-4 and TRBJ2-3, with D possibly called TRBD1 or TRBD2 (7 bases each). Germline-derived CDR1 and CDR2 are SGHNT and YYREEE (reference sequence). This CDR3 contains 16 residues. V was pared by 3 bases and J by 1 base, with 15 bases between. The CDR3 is CASSSPGGGGTDTQYF. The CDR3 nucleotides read TGTGCCAGCAGCTCGCCAGGGGGGGGTGGCACAGATACGCAGTATTTT.

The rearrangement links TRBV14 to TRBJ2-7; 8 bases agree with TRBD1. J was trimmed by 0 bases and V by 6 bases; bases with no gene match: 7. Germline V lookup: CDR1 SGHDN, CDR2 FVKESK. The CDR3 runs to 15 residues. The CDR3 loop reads CASRSGGLGSYEQYF. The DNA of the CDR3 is TGTGCCAGCAGATCAGGGGGCCTGGGCTCCTACGAGCAGTACTTC.

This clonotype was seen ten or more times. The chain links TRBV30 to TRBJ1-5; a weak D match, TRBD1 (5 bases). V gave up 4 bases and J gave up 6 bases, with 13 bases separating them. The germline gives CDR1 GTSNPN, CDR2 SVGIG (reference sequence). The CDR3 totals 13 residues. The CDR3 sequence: CAWNGGDGQPQHF. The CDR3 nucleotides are TGTGCCTGGAACGGGGGGGACGGTCAGCCCCAGCATTTT.

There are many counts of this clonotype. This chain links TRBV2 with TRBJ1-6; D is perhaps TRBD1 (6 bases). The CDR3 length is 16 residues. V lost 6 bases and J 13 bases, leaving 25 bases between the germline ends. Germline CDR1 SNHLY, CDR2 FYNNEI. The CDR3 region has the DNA TGTGCCAGCAGCCTATGGATTTGGGACAACTTAGGTCCCCTCCACTTT. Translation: CASSLWIWDNLGPLHF.

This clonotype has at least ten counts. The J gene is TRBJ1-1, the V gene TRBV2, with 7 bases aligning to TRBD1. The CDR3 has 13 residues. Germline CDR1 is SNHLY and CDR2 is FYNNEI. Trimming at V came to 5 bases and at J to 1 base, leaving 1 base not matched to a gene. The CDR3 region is CASSRQGNTEAFF. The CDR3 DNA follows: TGTGCCAGCAGTCGACAGGGGAACACTGAAGCTTTCTTT.

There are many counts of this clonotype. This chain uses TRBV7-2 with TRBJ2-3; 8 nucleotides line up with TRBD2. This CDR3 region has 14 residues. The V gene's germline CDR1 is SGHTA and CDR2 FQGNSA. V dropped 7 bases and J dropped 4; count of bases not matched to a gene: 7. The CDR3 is CASTPAGVADTQYF. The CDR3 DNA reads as TGTGCCAGCACCCCAGCGGGAGTAGCAGATACGCAGTATTTT. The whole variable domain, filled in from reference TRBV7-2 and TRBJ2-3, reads GAGVSQSPSNKVTEKGKDVELRCDPISGHTALYWYRQSLGQGLEFLIYFQGNSAPDKSGLPSDRFSAERTGGSVSTLTIQRTQQEDSAVYLCASTPAGVADTQYFGPGTRLTVL.

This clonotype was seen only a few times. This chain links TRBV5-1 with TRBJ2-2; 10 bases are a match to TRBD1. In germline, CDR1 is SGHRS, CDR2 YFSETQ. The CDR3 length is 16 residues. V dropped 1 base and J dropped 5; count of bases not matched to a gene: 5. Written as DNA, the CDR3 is TGCGCCAGCAGCTTGTTGGGGACAGGGGTAACCGGGGAGCTGTTTTTT. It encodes CASSLLGTGVTGELFF.

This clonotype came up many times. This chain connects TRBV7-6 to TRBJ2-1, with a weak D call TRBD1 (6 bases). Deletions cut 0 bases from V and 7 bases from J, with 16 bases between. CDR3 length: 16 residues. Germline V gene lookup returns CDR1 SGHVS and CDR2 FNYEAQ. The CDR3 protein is CASSLAGAQAPNEQFF. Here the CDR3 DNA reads TGTGCCAGCAGCTTAGCGGGGGCACAGGCGCCGAATGAGCAGTTCTTC.

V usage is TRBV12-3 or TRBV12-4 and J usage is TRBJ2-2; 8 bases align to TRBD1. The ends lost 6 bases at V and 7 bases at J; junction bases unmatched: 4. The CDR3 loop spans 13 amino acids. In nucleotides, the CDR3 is TGTGCCAGCAGCCGGACAGGGATCGGGGAGCTGTTTTTT. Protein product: CASSRTGIGELFF.

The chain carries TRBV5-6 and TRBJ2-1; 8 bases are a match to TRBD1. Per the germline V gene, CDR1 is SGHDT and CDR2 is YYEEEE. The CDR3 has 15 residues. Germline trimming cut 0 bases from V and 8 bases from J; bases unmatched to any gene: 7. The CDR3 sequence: CASSLAAGGLDEQFF. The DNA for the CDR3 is TGTGCCAGCAGCTTGGCGGCAGGGGGCTTAGATGAGCAGTTCTTC.

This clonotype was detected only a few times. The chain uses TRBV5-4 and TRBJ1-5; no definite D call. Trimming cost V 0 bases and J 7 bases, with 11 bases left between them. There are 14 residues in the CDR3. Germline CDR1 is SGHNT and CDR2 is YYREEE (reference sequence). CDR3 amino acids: CASSLGRSGQPQHF. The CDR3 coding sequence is TGTGCCAGCAGCTTGGGCAGGTCGGGACAGCCCCAGCATTTT.

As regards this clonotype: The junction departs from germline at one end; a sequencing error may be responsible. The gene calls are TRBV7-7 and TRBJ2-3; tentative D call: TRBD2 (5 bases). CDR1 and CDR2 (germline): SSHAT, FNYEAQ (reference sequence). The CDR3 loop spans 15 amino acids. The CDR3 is CASSDHLAPLDTQYF. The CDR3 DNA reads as TGTGCTAGCAGCGACCACTTAGCGCCCTTAGATACGCAGTATTTT.

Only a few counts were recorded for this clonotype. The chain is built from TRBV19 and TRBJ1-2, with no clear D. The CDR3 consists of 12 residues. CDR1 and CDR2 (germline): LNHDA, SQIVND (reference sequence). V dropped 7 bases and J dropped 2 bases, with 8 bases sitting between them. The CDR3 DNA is TGTGCCAGTACGAACAGCAACTATGGCTACACCTTC. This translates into CASTNSNYGYTF.

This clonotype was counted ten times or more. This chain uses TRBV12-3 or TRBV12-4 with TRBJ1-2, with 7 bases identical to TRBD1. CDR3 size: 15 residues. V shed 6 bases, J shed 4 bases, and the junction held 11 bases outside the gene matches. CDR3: CASRQTGRESYGYTF. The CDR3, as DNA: TGTGCCAGCAGACAGACAGGGCGGGAAAGCTATGGCTACACCTTC.

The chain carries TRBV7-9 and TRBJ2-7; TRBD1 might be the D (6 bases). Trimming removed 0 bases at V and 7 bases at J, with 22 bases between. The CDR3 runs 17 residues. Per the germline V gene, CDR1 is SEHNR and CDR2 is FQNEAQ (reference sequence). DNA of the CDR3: TGTGCCAGCAGCTTAGCGCTGAAGAATTTGGGGGCGGTGGAGCAGTACTTC. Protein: CASSLALKNLGAVEQYF.

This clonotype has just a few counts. CDR3 nucleotide sequence: TGTGCCAGCAGTCCACAGCGGGGGAACACAGATACGCAGTATTTT. Translating gives CASSPQRGNTDTQYF. This chain links TRBV28 with TRBJ2-3, with 8 positions matching TRBD2. Germline trimming cut 5 bases from V and 2 bases from J; bases unmatched to any gene: 6. CDR1 is MDHEN, CDR2 SYDVKM, per germline. The CDR3 has 15 residues.

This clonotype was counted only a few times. The CDR3: CASSLELARTGDTQYF. The CDR3 DNA is TGTGCCAGCAGCTTAGAGCTAGCGAGAACGGGAGATACGCAGTATTTT. V gene TRBV7-9 combines with J gene TRBJ2-3, with TRBD2 as a possible D gene (6 bases). The ends were cut back, 1 base at V and 5 bases at J, with 16 bases in the middle. This CDR3 spans 16 amino acids. Germline V gene data show CDR1 as SEHNR and CDR2 as FQNEAQ (reference sequence).

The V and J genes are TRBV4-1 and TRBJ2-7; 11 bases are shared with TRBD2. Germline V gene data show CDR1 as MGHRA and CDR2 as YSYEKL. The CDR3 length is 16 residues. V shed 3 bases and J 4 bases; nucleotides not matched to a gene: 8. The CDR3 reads CASSHISGRASYEQYF. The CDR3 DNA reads TGCGCCAGCAGCCACATTAGCGGGAGGGCCTCGTACGAGCAGTACTTC.

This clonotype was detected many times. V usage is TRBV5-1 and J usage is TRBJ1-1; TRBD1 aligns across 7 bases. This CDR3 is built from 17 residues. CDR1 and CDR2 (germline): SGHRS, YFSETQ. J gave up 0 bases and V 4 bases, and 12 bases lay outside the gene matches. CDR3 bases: TGCGCCAGCAGCCTGACAGGGATAAGCGGCATGAACACTGAAGCTTTCTTT. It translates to CASSLTGISGMNTEAFF.

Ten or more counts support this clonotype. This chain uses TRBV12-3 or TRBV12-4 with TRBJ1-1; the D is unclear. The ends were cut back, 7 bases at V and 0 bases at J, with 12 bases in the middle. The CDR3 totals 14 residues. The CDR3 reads CASTPRVLNTEAFF. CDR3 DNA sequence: TGTGCCAGCACCCCGAGGGTATTGAACACTGAAGCTTTCTTT.